This TCR beta chain was sequenced in a study of cytomegalovirus exposure and HLA in healthy donors. V was shortened by 4 bases and J by 2 bases, with 7 bases between the two germline ends. This CDR3 has 13 amino acids. Germline CDR1 reads SGHDN; CDR2 reads FVKESK. This table comes from immunoSEQ multiplex PCR, and its TCRdb copy is limited to in-frame clones, with some not included. This sample has about 140,000 clones, with approximately 93% found just once. A word on this clone: No antigen is known for it.

Findings and limits, study-wide: According to a subsequent analysis, TCR clusters identified in the first cohort showed a tendency to co-occur across the roughly 130 validation repertoires.

The sequence came from a young man in good health and CMV-seronegative. The V and J genes are TRBV14 and TRBJ2-3; D gene unclear. What was sequenced was PBMCs. CDR3 in DNA: TGTGCCAGCAGCCTAGCCGCCACAGATACGCAGTATTTT. The encoded protein is CASSLAATDTQYF.